Here is one T cell receptor beta chain with its context. Its matching antigen is unknown. Libraries targeted TCR beta using 5' RACE with UMIs. Each CDR3 protein gets one entry in TCRdb, which reprocessed the 5' RACE reads and gives no DNA. This listing includes about 10,000 distinct CDR3 sequences. The data originate from a study of human CD8 memory T cell subsets. Whole-study results and caveats: Chao1 estimates pointed to stem-like memory T cells having more diversity than precursor exhausted T cells did.

Germline values: CDR1 SGHRS, CDR2 YFSETQ. The CDR3 runs 12 residues. The sequenced sample was CD8+ T cells from PBMCs. V gene TRBV5-1 combines with J gene TRBJ1-1; TCRdb's D call of TRBD1 is untestable without DNA. This TCR came from a human donor in good health. CDR3 protein: CASSFDRYLPFF.